The clone carrying this T cell receptor (beta chain) was counted once. This sample is drawn from a study of blood T cell repertoires in COVID-19. Turning to the study itself: COVID-19 samples collected from the United States, Italy and Spain covered acute and convalescent phases. T cells, B-cell-depleted T cells, or PBMCs provided the cDNA or gDNA that served as material.

As handled by the study authors: Reference gene primer amplification in the assay estimated nucleated cell counts. The assay was immunoSEQ multiplex PCR, and TCRdb's table has in-frame clones only and misses some. V and J calls and clone size are given by that table; D and trimming were obtained from the DNA. In the table there are around 230,000 clones, about 90% of which are singletons. CDR3 size: 16 residues. Germline values: CDR1 SNHLY, CDR2 FYNNEI. The V and J ends lost 7 bases and 2 bases, in that order; junction bases with no gene match: 10. Sequencing was performed on peripheral blood. This chain joins TRBV2 and TRBJ1-4, with 7 bases that match TRBD1. The TCR originated in a man in his sixties who had recovered from COVID-19. CDR3 in DNA: TGTGCCAGCAAGGGCAGGGGGTCGATTACTAATGAAAAACTGTTTTTT. Translated, it gives CASKGRGSITNEKLFF.